This T cell receptor beta chain was profiled in a study of blood T cell repertoires in COVID-19. Study overall: The samples span acute and convalescent COVID-19 from the United States, Italy and Spain. The cDNA or gDNA used as material had been derived from T cells, B-cell-depleted T cells, or PBMCs.

In the original analysis: It was from reference gene primer amplification that nucleated cell counts were estimated. Sequencing used immunoSEQ multiplex PCR; TCRdb keeps in-frame clones, though not all of them. V, J and clone size reflect that table, while D and trimming were determined from the DNA. Here the sample spans under 150,000 clones, about 87% being singletons. The CDR3 has 15 amino acids. J gave up 2 bases and V 4 bases, and 2 bases lay outside the gene matches. CDR1 is KGHDR and CDR2 is SFDVKD in the germline V gene. The sequencing sample was made of peripheral blood. The TCR was taken from a woman aged 40 to 50 with acute or convalescent COVID-19. This chain joins TRBV24-1 and TRBJ1-5; TRBD1 aligns across 9 bases. CDR3 loop: CATSDTGGGNQPQHF. The CDR3 DNA sequence: TGTGCCACCAGTGACACAGGGGGCGGCAATCAGCCCCAGCATTTT.